The following is a T cell receptor (beta chain) sequence with its context. Its target antigen remains unknown. No base quality values were provided; no much bigger clone lies one nucleotide off. RNA was extracted using the RNeasy kit, and roughly 0.45 to 1 ug of the RNA was reverse transcribed with random hexamers. The immunoSEQ multiplex PCR assay, which covers 54 Vbeta and 13 Jbeta segments, was used to amplify TCR beta CDR3 regions. To correct PCR amplification bias, a synthetic template baseline was used for both primer optimization and computational correction. Turning to the authors' computational methods: Only productive sequences were kept, with reads annotated to V, D and J genes according to IMGT and analyzed in immunoSEQ Analyzer. Clonality was computed as one minus Shannon entropy normalized by log2 of the number of productive unique sequences. Public and private clones were assessed among the 100 most prevalent clones of each patient and control. Clones were defined as Susac-specific if absent from the healthy and MS cohorts, from around 1,000 published viral clones and from other ImmuneACCESS disease sequences. TCRdb ran its own pipeline on the public reads, namely fastp trimming at Q25 and MiXCR clone calling, and kept in-frame beta chains. Identical CDR3 proteins give one entry, which carries the most common genes and DNA. For this entry, the V and J calls and clone size follow TCRdb and not the study's own pipeline. The sample table records some 200,000 distinct CDR3 sequences; approximately 90% of these occur just once. The ten largest clones add up to about 0.12% of the sample.

This specimen comes from a study of CD8 T cells in Susac syndrome (dated by TCRdb to the late 2010s). As for the study more broadly: Whether CD8+ T cell activation and differentiation in Susac syndrome was antigen driven was tested using repertoire sequencing. The clonality of the CD8+ T cell repertoire was compared across 12 healthy donors, some 14 Susac syndrome patients and roughly 16 multiple sclerosis patients.

Here is what the overall study found, with its caveats: The TCR sequencing and HLA analysis was acknowledged to have included a relatively small number of individuals.

Peripheral blood CD8+ and CD4+ T cells from healthy donors, Susac syndrome patients and multiple sclerosis patients were profiled using high-throughput TCR beta sequencing. Treatment-naive patients with stable or active relapsing-remitting disease fulfilling revised McDonald criteria were used as multiple sclerosis controls. Bulk CD8+ and CD4+ T cells were purified by magnetic negative isolation, while CD8+ TEMRA cells were enriched using FACS. Blood was collected in EDTA tubes and processed within 24 hours, with PBMCs isolated through density gradient centrifugation. PBMCs destined for TCR sequencing were cryopreserved in liquid nitrogen and later thawed in a 37 °C water bath. Purity of sorted or isolated CD4+, CD8+ and CD8+ TEMRA cells was at least 90%. Relative to germline, V is 5 bases shorter and J is 2 bases shorter, with 19 bases between their ends. Based on the germline V gene (reference sequence), the CDR1 and CDR2 sequences are SEHNR and FQNEAQ. The CDR3 holds 16 amino acids from the cysteine to the phenylalanine. This entry keeps only the CDR3 DNA: 48 bases, framed from base 1.

The receptor was derived from a human donor with multiple sclerosis. This chain joins TRBV7-9 to TRBJ2-7; a tentative D match to TRBD1 spans 6 bases. The sample consisted of CD8+ T cells from PBMCs. CDR3 region: CASSPMGQAGAYEQYF. The DNA sequence is as follows: TGTGCCAGCAGCCCTATGGGGCAGGCAGGGGCCTACGAGCAGTACTTC.